This T cell receptor beta chain is drawn from a study of blood T cell repertoires in COVID-19. At the level of the study: Specimens from acute and convalescent COVID-19 originated in the United States, Italy and Spain.

The Seattle patients joined while their infection was active and were tracked longitudinally afterward. The ends were cut back, 6 bases at V and 2 bases at J, with 11 bases in the middle. The CDR3 is 13 residues long. CDR1 LNHDA and CDR2 SQIVND come from the germline V gene (reference sequence). The method was immunoSEQ multiplex PCR; TCRdb's version includes in-frame clones alone and lacks a portion of them. The sample consists of more than 250,000 clones, 90% of them appearing once. V and J are TRBV19 and TRBJ2-7, with D tentatively TRBD2 (5 bases). The TCR was taken from a woman in her fifties or sixties with COVID-19, enrolled during active disease. Sample: peripheral blood. The chain's CDR3 is CASRGGSTYEQYF. The CDR3 DNA reads as TGTGCCAGTAGGGGCGGGTCAACCTACGAGCAGTACTTC. Complete variable domain (other parts from reference TRBV19 and TRBJ2-7): DGGITQSPKYLFRKEGQNVTLSCEQNLNHDAMYWYRQDPGQGLRLIYYSQIVNDFQKGDIAEGYSVSREKKESFPLTVTSAQKNPTAFYLCASRGGSTYEQYFGPGTRLTVT.